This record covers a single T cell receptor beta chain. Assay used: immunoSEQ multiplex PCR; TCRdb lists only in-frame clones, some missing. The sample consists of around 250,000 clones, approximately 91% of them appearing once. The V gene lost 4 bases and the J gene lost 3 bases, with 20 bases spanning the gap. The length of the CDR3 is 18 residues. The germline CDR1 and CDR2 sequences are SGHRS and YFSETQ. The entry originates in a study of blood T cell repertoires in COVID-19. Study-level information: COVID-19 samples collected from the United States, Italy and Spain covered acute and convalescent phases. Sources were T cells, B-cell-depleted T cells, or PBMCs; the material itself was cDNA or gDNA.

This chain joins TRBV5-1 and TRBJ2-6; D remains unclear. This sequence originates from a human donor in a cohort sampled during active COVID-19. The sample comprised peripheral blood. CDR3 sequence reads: CASSSRERGPGGANVLTF. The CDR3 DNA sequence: TGCGCCAGCAGCAGCAGAGAAAGAGGCCCCGGTGGGGCCAACGTCCTGACTTTC. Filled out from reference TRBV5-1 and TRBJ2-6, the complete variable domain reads KAGVTQTPRYLIKTRGQQVTLSCSPISGHRSVSWYQQTPGQGLQFLFEYFSETQRNKGNFPGRFSGRQFSNSRSEMNVSTLELGDSALYLCASSSRERGPGGANVLTFGAGSRLTVL.